Following are 28 T cell receptor beta chains from one sample sequenced in a study of control samples from healthy donors and cancer patients. Method: immunoSEQ multiplex PCR; TCRdb's copy keeps in-frame clones and lacks some. The profile shows 93,000 or so clones, around nine tenths of them singletons. Sequencing was done on a sample of PBMCs. These receptors all come from a man aged 55-75 years with lung cancer.

V gene TRBV2 combines with J gene TRBJ1-6; 9 positions agree with TRBD1. The J segment lost 7 bases and the V segment lost 8 bases, leaving 6 bases of the junction unmatched. This CDR3 is 14 amino acids long. Germline V gives CDR1 SNHLY, CDR2 FYNNEI. CDR3 nucleotides: TGTGCCAGCTCGAGGGACAGGGAAAATTCACCCCTCCACTTT. It is translated as CASSRDRENSPLHF.

Details on this clone: One end of the junction is discordant with germline, which a read error may explain. V gene TRBV18 combines with J gene TRBJ1-5, with D possibly being TRBD1 (6 bases). The V gene's germline CDR1 is KGHSH and CDR2 LQKENI. This CDR3 is built from 14 residues. CDR3 nucleotide sequence: TGTGCCAGCTCACTTAACAGGGCTCATCAGTCCCAGCATTTT. It translates to CASSLNRAHQSQHF. The complete variable domain, with remaining parts taken from reference TRBV18 and TRBJ1-5, reads NAGVMQNPRHLVRRRGQEARLRCSPMKGHSHVYWYRQLPEEGLKFMVYLQKENIIDESGMPKERFSAEFPKEGPSILRIQQVVRGDSAAYFCASSLNRAHQSQHFGDGTRLSIL.

This rearrangement joins TRBV4-1 to TRBJ1-1, with D unresolved. Germline V gene sequence: CDR1 MGHRA, CDR2 YSYEKL. This CDR3 contains 15 residues. With 1 base removed from V and 5 bases from J, the gap between germline ends came to 14 bases. The CDR3 DNA reads as TGCGCCAGCAGCCAAGTTGGAACAGCTACTACTGAAGCTTTCTTT. This gives the protein CASSQVGTATTEAFF.

The V gene is TRBV30, the J gene TRBJ2-3; 10 bases align to TRBD1. Trimming cost V 5 bases and J 0 bases; bases outside gene matches: 2. The CDR3 spans 14 residues. Germline V CDR1 and CDR2: GTSNPN, SVGIG (reference sequence). The CDR3 sequence is CAWDRGLSTDTQYF. CDR3 nucleotides: TGTGCCTGGGACAGGGGGCTGAGCACAGATACGCAGTATTTT.

The chain has TRBV6-4 and TRBJ2-2; the D gene is possibly TRBD1 (6 bases). The germline gives CDR1 MRHNA, CDR2 SNTAGT. Trimming shortened V by 6 bases and J by 0 bases, and 11 bases separated the two germline ends. The CDR3 contains 15 residues. For the CDR3, the DNA is TGTGCCAGCAGACCGAACAGGGCGAACACCGGGGAGCTGTTTTTT. Protein sequence: CASRPNRANTGELFF.

V usage is TRBV6-5 and J usage is TRBJ2-1; D is unresolved. The germline V gene encodes CDR1 MNHEY and CDR2 SVGAGI. This CDR3 comprises 11 residues. The V gene lost 11 bases and the J gene lost 2 bases, with 7 bases spanning the gap. The DNA for the CDR3 is TGTGCCGCGAGTACCTACAATGAGCAGTTCTTC. This codes for CAASTYNEQFF.

On this clone: One end of the junction does not line up with germline, which may come from a read error. CDR3 loop: CASSIAGQNEQFF. In DNA, the CDR3 is TGTGCCAGCAGCATAGCGGGGCAGAATGAGCAGTTCTTC. This chain connects TRBV7-9 to TRBJ2-1, with 8 positions matching TRBD2. Germline CDR1 and CDR2: SEHNR and FQNEAQ (reference sequence). This CDR3 contains 13 residues.

This chain connects TRBV19 to TRBJ1-5; perhaps TRBD1 as D (5 bases). Germline V gives CDR1 LNHDA, CDR2 SQIVND (reference sequence). V was cut by 8 bases and J by 7 bases, with 21 bases left in between. The CDR3 has 15 amino acids. The CDR3 coding sequence is TGTGCCAGTGGCGGCCAATCGGGGCTGGGCCAGCCCCAGCATTTT. It codes for CASGGQSGLGQPQHF.

V and J are TRBV30 and TRBJ2-7, with no clear D. Germline V CDR1 and CDR2: GTSNPN, SVGIG (reference sequence). The CDR3 spans 14 residues. The ends were cut back, 0 bases at V and 1 base at J, with 10 bases in the middle. In DNA form, the CDR3 reads TGTGCCTGGAGTGTTGTTGAGAGATCCTACGAGCAGTACTTC. Translated: CAWSVVERSYEQYF.

This clone has only a few counts. J is TRBJ1-5 and V is TRBV3-1 (or the pseudogene TRBV3-2); D gene ambiguous. Between the trimmed V and J ends, which lost 2 bases and 0 bases, there was a span of 5 bases. Germline V lookup: CDR1 LGHDT, CDR2 YNNKEL (reference sequence). This CDR3 comprises 14 residues. CDR3 sequence reads: CASSQTHSNQPQHF. CDR3 in DNA: TGTGCCAGCAGCCAAACGCATAGCAATCAGCCCCAGCATTTT.

The chain uses TRBV5-1 and TRBJ2-1; D may be TRBD1 (6 bases). Between the trimmed V and J ends, which lost 4 bases and 0 bases, there was a span of 17 bases. This CDR3 spans 17 amino acids. The germline V gene encodes CDR1 SGHRS and CDR2 YFSETQ. The CDR3 loop is CASSRGQSKSSYNEQFF. The CDR3 DNA is TGCGCCAGCAGCCGTGGACAGTCAAAAAGCTCCTACAATGAGCAGTTCTTC.

The chain links TRBV6-5 to TRBJ1-2; tentatively, D is TRBD1 (5 bases). The CDR3 covers 13 residues. Deletions cut 7 bases from V and 7 bases from J, with 16 bases between. Germline CDR1 MNHEY, CDR2 SVGAGI. CDR3 loop: CASTPQEAVGYTF. The CDR3 region has the DNA TGTGCCAGCACCCCACAGGAGGCGGTTGGCTACACCTTC.

The genes are TRBV4-2 and TRBJ1-2; D gene unclear. The CDR3 consists of 15 residues. Germline V gene lookup returns CDR1 LGHNA and CDR2 YNFKEQ. V was cut by 0 bases and J by 0 bases, with 8 bases left in between. The CDR3 coding sequence is TGTGCCAGCAGCCAAGAATACAGAGCTAACTATGGCTACACCTTC. It yields the protein CASSQEYRANYGYTF.

Comment on this clone: The identical CDR3 is also encoded by other nucleotide sequences in the sample. The rearrangement links TRBV6-5 to TRBJ1-2; a weak D match, TRBD1 (5 bases). The CDR3 is 13 residues long. Germline-derived CDR1 and CDR2 are MNHEY and SVGAGI. V was clipped by 2 bases and J by 4 bases, with 8 bases between them. The CDR3 region is CASSYGGVYGYTF. In DNA, the CDR3 is TGTGCCAGCAGTTACGGGGGAGTCTATGGCTACACCTTC.

The V and J genes are TRBV11-2 and TRBJ2-7; TRBD1 aligns across 7 bases. The CDR3 loop spans 11 amino acids. Germline V gene lookup returns CDR1 SGHAT and CDR2 FQNNGV. The V gene end was trimmed by 5 bases and the J gene end by 9 bases; junction bases not matched to a gene: 4. This CDR3 reads CASSQGVGQYF. CDR3 nucleotide sequence: TGTGCCAGCAGCCAGGGGGTGGGGCAGTACTTC. Full variable domain (missing parts from reference TRBV11-2 and TRBJ2-7): EAGVAQSPRYKIIEKRQSVAFWCNPISGHATLYWYQQILGQGPKLLIQFQNNGVVDDSQLPKDRFSAERLKGVDSTLKIQPAKLEDSAVYLCASSQGVGQYFGPGTRLTVT.

This chain joins TRBV5-1 and TRBJ1-4; D ambiguous. This CDR3 comprises 14 residues. V lost 0 bases, J lost 3 bases, and 6 bases lay in between. Germline V gives CDR1 SGHRS, CDR2 YFSETQ. CDR3 nucleotides: TGCGCCAGCAGCTTGGGGGAAGCTAATGAAAAACTGTTTTTT. Protein: CASSLGEANEKLFF.

The J gene is TRBJ1-5, the V gene TRBV5-6, with unresolved D. V lost 0 bases and J 0 bases, leaving 7 bases between the germline ends. Germline CDR1 is SGHDT and CDR2 is YYEEEE. The CDR3 covers 15 residues. CDR3 region: CASSLGQYSNQPQHF. The CDR3 DNA sequence: TGTGCCAGCAGCTTGGGTCAATATAGCAATCAGCCCCAGCATTTT.

This clone was seen a handful of times. The chain uses TRBV7-9 and TRBJ2-7; 8 bases are a match to TRBD1. The V and J ends lost 3 bases and 0 bases, in that order; junction bases with no gene match: 1. This CDR3 region has 14 residues. The germline CDR1 and CDR2 sequences are SEHNR and FQNEAQ (reference sequence). CDR3 sequence (DNA): TGTGCCAGCAGCTTTGACAGGGGCTCCTACGAGCAGTACTTC. This translates into CASSFDRGSYEQYF.

CDR3 in amino acids: CASSVAQGGTDTQYF. The CDR3 coding sequence is TGTGCCAGCAGCGTAGCGCAGGGAGGCACAGATACGCAGTATTTT. The chain links TRBV9 to TRBJ2-3, with D possibly called TRBD1 or TRBD2 (5 bases each). Per the germline V gene, CDR1 is SGDLS and CDR2 is YYNGEE. The CDR3 extends over 15 amino acids. V shed 0 bases and J shed 1 base, with 9 bases lying between them.

The chain has TRBV12-3 or TRBV12-4 and TRBJ2-6; the match to TRBD1 covers 9 bases. This CDR3 is built from 13 residues. Trimming removed 6 bases from V and 18 bases from J; junction bases left unmatched: 12. The CDR3 sequence is CASRRTGDGRPTF. As DNA, the CDR3 is TGTGCCAGCAGGCGGACAGGGGATGGGCGGCCGACTTTC.

This rearrangement joins TRBV5-1 to TRBJ2-2, with 7 nucleotides matching TRBD1. Germline-derived CDR1 and CDR2 are SGHRS and YFSETQ. V trimming: 6 bases; J trimming: 2 bases; junction bases outside the gene matches: 10. The CDR3 totals 16 residues. This chain's CDR3 is CASTSGPGGNTGELFF. CDR3 DNA: TGCGCCAGCACCTCAGGACCAGGGGGAAACACCGGGGAGCTGTTTTTT.

The J gene is TRBJ1-6, the V gene TRBV4-1; D is ambiguous. CDR1 MGHRA and CDR2 YSYEKL come from the germline V gene. CDR3 size: 16 residues. The V and J ends lost 0 bases and 4 bases respectively, with 10 bases between them. This CDR3 reads CASSQEDVGYNSPLHF. DNA for the CDR3: TGCGCCAGCAGCCAAGAAGACGTTGGTTATAATTCACCCCTCCACTTT.

The rearrangement links TRBV2 to TRBJ2-7; D not certain. The CDR3 is 12 amino acids. The germline gives CDR1 SNHLY, CDR2 FYNNEI. Trimming cost V 8 bases and J 0 bases, with 8 bases left between them. The CDR3 sequence is CASQHSSYEQYV. CDR3 in DNA: TGTGCCAGCCAGCACAGCTCCTACGAGCAGTACGTC.

V is TRBV30 and J is TRBJ2-3; weak D call: TRBD2 (5 bases). The germline V gene encodes CDR1 GTSNPN and CDR2 SVGIG (reference sequence). The V gene lost 5 bases and the J gene lost 4 bases, with 13 bases spanning the gap. The CDR3 contains 13 residues. The DNA of the CDR3 is TGTGCCTGGGCGGACTTCCCCGCAGATACGCAGTATTTT. Translating gives CAWADFPADTQYF. Filled out from reference TRBV30 and TRBJ2-3, the complete variable domain reads SQTIHQWPATLVQPVGSPLSLECTVEGTSNPNLYWYRQAAGRGLQLLFYSVGIGQISSEVPQNLSASRPQDRQFILSSKKLLLSDSGFYLCAWADFPADTQYFGPGTRLTVL.

This sequence joins TRBV6-6 and TRBJ2-1; D might be TRBD1 (5 bases). This CDR3 is 14 amino acids long. Trimming took 10 bases from V and 1 from J, leaving 14 bases between them. Looked up from germline, CDR1 is MNHNY and CDR2 is SVGAGI (reference sequence). This CDR3 is CAIVGAASYNEQFF. The CDR3 region has the DNA TGTGCCATCGTAGGGGCTGCGTCCTACAATGAGCAGTTCTTC.

The rearrangement links TRBV25-1 to TRBJ2-7; possible D gene TRBD1, 5 bases. Germline V CDR1 and CDR2: MGHDK, SYGVNS. Trimming removed 8 bases from V and 0 bases from J, with 14 bases in between. This CDR3 region has 14 residues. The CDR3 coding sequence is TGTGCCAGCTGGCAAAGACAGAGCTCCTACGAGCAGTACGTC. Translating gives CASWQRQSSYEQYV.

The chain employs TRBV14 and TRBJ2-2; D might be TRBD2 (7 bases). The ends were cut back, 1 base at V and 6 bases at J, with 15 bases in the middle. CDR1 and CDR2 from the germline V gene are SGHDN and FVKESK. The CDR3 runs to 16 residues. The CDR3 DNA is TGTGCCAGCAGCCAAGTCGCGGGGGCGCGCGCCGGGGAGCTGTTTTTT. It is translated as CASSQVAGARAGELFF.

The CDR3 DNA sequence: TGTGCCAGCAGCCGGGGGGGCAGGGGCACCGGGGAGCTGTTTTTT. It codes for CASSRGGRGTGELFF. V and J are TRBV5-6 and TRBJ2-2; TRBD2 matches 8 bases. CDR3 length: 15 amino acids. CDR1 and CDR2 (germline): SGHDT, YYEEEE. With V trimmed by 4 bases and J by 4 bases, 6 bases remained unmatched.